The 19 T cell receptor beta chains in this list originate from one sample, sequenced in a study of beta chain features in type 1 diabetes. Sequenced material consisted of expressed TCRB transcripts (all of the isolated RNA was reverse transcribed). Some clones are missing from TCRdb's copy, which holds only in-frame ones; the method was immunoSEQ multiplex PCR. The table lists over 500,000 clones, around 15% of them singletons. The sample taken for sequencing was naive CD4+ T cells from blood. The receptors here all came from a man aged 18 to 35 in good health.

The rearrangement links TRBV28 to TRBJ2-6, with D perhaps given as TRBD1 or TRBD2 (6 bases each). V lost 4 bases to trimming and J lost 2 bases, with 9 bases between them. Germline loops: CDR1 MDHEN, CDR2 SYDVKM. The CDR3 totals 15 residues. The CDR3 loop reads CASSSRGAGANVLTF. The DNA of the CDR3 is TGTGCCAGCAGTTCTAGGGGGGCTGGGGCCAACGTCCTGACTTTC.

This clone appeared a few times. The genes are TRBV15 and TRBJ1-5; D gene ambiguous. Germline lookup yields CDR1 LNHNV and CDR2 YYDKDF (reference sequence). Trimming left V 4 bases short and J 0 bases short, with 10 bases between. This CDR3 is built from 15 residues. The CDR3 DNA follows: TGTGCCACCAGCATTACACGGAATAGCAATCAGCCCCAGCATTTT. Protein sequence: CATSITRNSNQPQHF.

A note on this clone: The sample holds other DNA sequences that translate to the same CDR3. V usage is TRBV4-3 and J usage is TRBJ2-3; D gene ambiguous. Germline V gives CDR1 LGHNA, CDR2 YSLEER. The CDR3 is 13 residues long. V dropped 3 bases and J dropped 1 base, with 5 bases sitting between them. CDR3 in DNA: TGCGCCAGCAGCCAGGTTGGCACAGATACGCAGTATTTT. It codes for CASSQVGTDTQYF.

This chain uses TRBV4-1 with TRBJ2-7; 9 nucleotides line up with TRBD1. With V trimmed by 1 base and J by 2 bases, 6 bases remained unmatched. The CDR3 is 16 residues long. In germline, CDR1 is MGHRA, CDR2 YSYEKL. CDR3 sequence reads: CASSQGTGALTYEQYF. The CDR3 DNA follows: TGCGCCAGCAGCCAAGGGACAGGGGCCCTAACCTACGAGCAGTACTTC.

A few counts support this clone. The J gene is TRBJ2-5, the V gene TRBV15, with TRBD2 matching over 9 bases. The CDR3 sequence is 16 residues long. V lost 5 bases and J lost 4; bases outside the gene matches: 11. Germline-derived CDR1 and CDR2 are LNHNV and YYDKDF (reference sequence). This CDR3 reads CATSYSPAGGRETQYF. The CDR3 nucleotides are TGTGCCACCAGCTACTCCCCTGCGGGGGGGCGAGAGACCCAGTACTTC.

This chain uses TRBV11-1 with TRBJ2-1, with 9 bases that match TRBD2. The ends lost 5 bases at V and 9 bases at J; junction bases unmatched: 8. The CDR3 has 14 residues. From germline, CDR1 is SGHAT and CDR2 FQDESV (reference sequence). The chain's CDR3 is CASSILSGRGEQFF. DNA for the CDR3: TGTGCCAGCAGCATCCTTAGCGGGAGAGGTGAGCAGTTCTTC.

This clone has more than one count but fewer than ten. The chain recombines TRBV5-4 with TRBJ2-5; 10 nucleotides agree with TRBD1. This CDR3 has 15 amino acids. CDR1 SGHNT and CDR2 YYREEE come from the germline V gene (reference sequence). V lost 3 bases, J lost 5 bases, and 7 bases stayed unmatched. The CDR3 DNA reads as TGTGCCAGCAGCTCTGAGACAGGGGGCTTTGAGACCCAGTACTTC. Translating gives CASSSETGGFETQYF.

This clone showed up just a few times. The V call is TRBV25-1, the J call TRBJ2-1; 11 positions match TRBD2. Germline trimming cut 6 bases from V and 10 bases from J; bases unmatched to any gene: 5. Germline V gene data show CDR1 as MGHDK and CDR2 as SYGVNS. This CDR3 comprises 13 residues. The DNA for the CDR3 is TGTGCCAGCAGGCTAGCGGGAGGCCAGGAGCAGTTCTTC. Its translation: CASRLAGGQEQFF.

This clone has a handful of counts. The V and J genes are TRBV6-5 and TRBJ2-1; 7 positions match TRBD1. Trimming cost V 2 bases and J 4 bases; bases outside gene matches: 8. This CDR3 comprises 16 residues. Germline values: CDR1 MNHEY, CDR2 SVGAGI. CDR3 sequence (DNA): TGTGCCAGCAGTTACCTAAGGACAGGAATATACAATGAGCAGTTCTTC. It yields the protein CASSYLRTGIYNEQFF.

This clone has just a few counts. The chain combines TRBV7-6 with TRBJ2-7, with D uncertain. Germline V gene data show CDR1 as SGHVS and CDR2 as FNYEAQ. Deletions cut 1 base from V and 2 bases from J, with 6 bases between. CDR3 size: 13 residues. CDR3 DNA sequence: TGTGCCAGCAGCTTAGATACGACCTACGAGCAGTACTTC. As protein: CASSLDTTYEQYF.

This clone appeared a few times. This chain links TRBV5-7 with TRBJ2-3; D could derive from TRBD1 or TRBD2 (5 bases each). TRBV5-7 qualifies as an ORF whose function is uncertain. V was trimmed by 2 bases and J by 1 base, leaving 14 bases between them. The CDR3 spans 16 residues. The DNA for the CDR3 is TGTGCCAGCAGCTTACAAGGTGGGGGAGGCACAGATACGCAGTATTTT. Translation: CASSLQGGGGTDTQYF.

This clone was counted ten times or more. The chain is built from TRBV10-3 and TRBJ2-3; D gene ambiguous. The ends were cut back, 4 bases at V and 0 bases at J, with 11 bases in the middle. CDR3 length equals 15 residues. Germline V gene sequence: CDR1 ENHRY, CDR2 SYGVKD. In nucleotides, the CDR3 is TGTGCCATCAGTGGATCGAGCCACAGCACAGATACGCAGTATTTT. This sequence encodes CAISGSSHSTDTQYF.

This clone was seen a handful of times. The CDR3 DNA sequence: TGCAGCGTCGCCCCTCAGGGTAAGCAGTACTTC. Translating it yields CSVAPQGKQYF. The chain employs TRBV29-1 and TRBJ2-7; a possible D gene is TRBD1 (5 bases). V lost 6 bases to trimming and J lost 8 bases, with 14 bases between them. Germline CDR1 is SQVTM and CDR2 is ANQGSEA. The CDR3 has 11 residues.

This clone was observed a few times. The chain couples TRBV18 to TRBJ1-4; unclear D gene. CDR3 length: 14 amino acids. V shed 1 base and J shed 4 bases, with 7 bases lying between them. Germline V gene sequence: CDR1 KGHSH, CDR2 LQKENI. Here the CDR3 DNA reads TGTGCCAGCTCACCACAGAGGAGTAATGAAAAACTGTTTTTT. The encoded protein is CASSPQRSNEKLFF.

This clone was detected only a few times. Other DNA sequences in the sample encode the same CDR3. This chain links TRBV28 with TRBJ2-7, with a possible D match to TRBD1 (5 bases). Germline-derived CDR1 and CDR2 are MDHEN and SYDVKM. V dropped 3 bases and J dropped 4 bases, with 7 bases sitting between them. The CDR3 runs to 12 residues. CDR3 nucleotides: TGTGCCAGCAGTTTGGGGCGATACGAGCAGTACTTC. Amino acid sequence: CASSLGRYEQYF.

The table lists this clone with a few counts. This CDR3 reads CASRLDRKNYGYTF. CDR3 DNA: TGTGCCAGCAGACTGGACAGGAAGAACTATGGCTACACCTTC. The chain combines TRBV6-5 with TRBJ1-2; 7 bases line up with TRBD1. Germline V lookup: CDR1 MNHEY, CDR2 SVGAGI. The CDR3 consists of 14 residues. The V gene end was trimmed by 6 bases and the J gene end by 2 bases; junction bases not matched to a gene: 6.

A note on this clone: Within the sample, other DNA sequences also encode this same CDR3. V usage is TRBV7-9 and J usage is TRBJ2-7; 9 bases line up with TRBD2. This CDR3 has 14 amino acids. V dropped 1 base and J dropped 2; count of bases not matched to a gene: 0. Germline assignment: CDR1 SEHNR and CDR2 FQNEAQ (reference sequence). The CDR3 DNA reads as TGTGCCAGCAGCTTAGGCGGGGGGGCCTACGAGCAGTACTTC. Residues: CASSLGGGAYEQYF.

This clone has more than one count but fewer than ten. The V gene is TRBV10-3, the J gene TRBJ1-1; D gene uncertain. V was cut by 0 bases and J by 1 base, with 6 bases left in between. The CDR3 is 14 residues long. Looked up from germline, CDR1 is ENHRY and CDR2 is SYGVKD. Here the CDR3 DNA reads TGTGCCATCAGTGAGTCGAGTCAGAACACTGAAGCTTTCTTT. The encoded protein is CAISESSQNTEAFF.

The V call is TRBV2, the J call TRBJ2-4, with 7 bases fitting TRBD2. In germline, CDR1 is SNHLY, CDR2 FYNNEI. V trimming: 1 base; J trimming: 1 base; junction bases outside the gene matches: 1. There are 15 residues in the CDR3. CDR3 amino acids: CASSEGEGAKNIQYF. The DNA of the CDR3 is TGTGCCAGCAGTGAAGGGGAGGGCGCCAAAAACATTCAGTACTTC.